The source of this T cell receptor beta chain is a study of blood T cell repertoires in COVID-19. TCRdb keeps only in-frame clones here, not all; method: immunoSEQ multiplex PCR. The sample consists of hundreds of thousands of clones, around 86% of them appearing once. This clonotype was obtained from a woman in her 30s who had recovered from COVID-19. Sequencing input: peripheral blood.

Here the CDR3 DNA reads TGTGCCAGCAGCCCCGGGACTAGCGGGACTGATGAGCAGTTCTTC. Translated, it gives CASSPGTSGTDEQFF. The V gene is TRBV9, the J gene TRBJ2-1; 13 bases are a match to TRBD2. The CDR3 consists of 15 residues. J lost 8 bases, V lost 4 bases, and 6 bases had no gene match. Germline V gene sequence: CDR1 SGDLS, CDR2 YYNGEE.